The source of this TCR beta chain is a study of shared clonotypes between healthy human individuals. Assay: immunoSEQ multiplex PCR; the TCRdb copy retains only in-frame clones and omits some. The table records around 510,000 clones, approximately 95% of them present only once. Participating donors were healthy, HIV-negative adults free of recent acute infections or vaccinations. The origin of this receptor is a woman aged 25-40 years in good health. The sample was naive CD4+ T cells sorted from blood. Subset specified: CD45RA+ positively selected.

CDR3 DNA sequence: TGTGCCAGTAGCCTCTGGACGGGATCTGGGGCCAACGTCCTGACTTTC. The encoded protein is CASSLWTGSGANVLTF. The V and J genes are TRBV19 and TRBJ2-6, with D maybe TRBD2 (5 bases). The CDR3 totals 16 residues. V was cut by 6 bases and J by 1 base, with 13 bases left in between. CDR1 is LNHDA and CDR2 is SQIVND in the germline V gene (reference sequence).